The clone carrying this T cell receptor (beta chain) came up once. This specimen belongs to a study of blood T cell repertoires in COVID-19. On the study more broadly: COVID-19 samples from acute and convalescent phases originated in the United States, Italy and Spain. The analysed material was cDNA or gDNA that came from T cells, B-cell-depleted T cells, or PBMCs.

Source study methods: Reference gene primers were amplified, and this amplification served to estimate nucleated cell counts. Profiling relied on immunoSEQ multiplex PCR, and the TCRdb table lists in-frame clones only, not all of them. The D gene and trimming were derived from the DNA, and the V and J assignments and clone size from that table. The sample records approximately 160,000 clones, approximately 79% being singletons. This CDR3 has 17 amino acids. The germline V gene encodes CDR1 LGHDT and CDR2 YNNKEL (reference sequence). V dropped 5 bases and J dropped 2; count of bases not matched to a gene: 9.

Input material: peripheral blood. The chain couples TRBV3-1 (or the pseudogene TRBV3-2) to TRBJ2-2; 9 nucleotides agree with TRBD2. The origin of this receptor is an elderly woman with acute or convalescent COVID-19. The CDR3 loop is CASSKTRGGGNTGELFF. CDR3 DNA: TGTGCCAGCAGCAAAACTCGCGGGGGGGGAAACACCGGGGAGCTGTTTTTT.